The rows below give T cell receptor beta chains drawn from one sample of a study of CD8 T cells in Susac syndrome. TCRdb independently ran MiXCR on the immunoSEQ multiplex PCR reads; one entry per CDR3 protein. This sample has around 200,000 distinct CDR3 sequences, with 90% to 96% found just once. The sequenced sample was CD4+ T cells from PBMCs. These receptor sequences come from a human donor with Susac syndrome. Each CDR3 is given without its conserved first and last residue. D genes are given only for firm matches.

v_call d_call cdr3_length cdr3_aa
TRBV7-9 - 12 ASSLDNRVYGYT
TRBV27 TRBD1 13 ASSLQRTGVHEQY
TRBV20-1 TRBD2 11 SAPSGGGDEQY
TRBV7-2 - 9 ASSLGQVQY
TRBV10-3 - 12 AISDGDGQETQY
TRBV9 - 11 ASSVGDLGEAF
TRBV29-1 - 13 SVTYRVANTGELF
TRBV14 TRBD1 16 ASSHPGTGTSGANVLT
TRBV5-1 TRBD2 12 ASSPGLAGDEQY
TRBV25-1 - 11 ASSELGSGEQF
TRBV15 - 9 ATSRQFEAF
TRBV12-3/TRBV12-4 TRBD1 11 ATQGARPGELF
TRBV3-1 - 13 ASSQVGLGNYGYT
TRBV27 - 13 ASSAQGLWNSPLH
TRBV20-1 - 13 SAGQQGNVRNEQF
TRBV20-1 - 10 SGPVGTDTQY
TRBV25-1 - 11 ASSPTGYNEQF
TRBV4-2 - 12 ASSQGFANEKLF
TRBV29-1 - 12 SVDISGPQETQY
TRBV20-1 - 10 SASRVNTEAF
TRBV27 TRBD1 13 ASSSWDRGREKLF
TRBV10-3 - 9 ATSSTDTQY
TRBV7-9 TRBD1 13 ASSPSGGLNTEAF
TRBV5-1 - 13 ASSLSGQSTDTQY
TRBV19 - 11 ASRLHAEETQY
TRBV7-9 TRBD1 10 ASSLAQGADT
TRBV7-2 - 12 ASRYTPGPGEAF
TRBV9 - 10 ASSVGVGEQY
TRBV5-1 - 15 ASSLDPVGAGGTEAF
TRBV7-9 - 12 ASSLGRGDSPLH
TRBV29-1 TRBD2 12 SVAGLAGRATQY